This passage covers 18 T cell receptor beta chains from one sample sequenced in a study of T cell responses to AZD1222 COVID-19 vaccine. Profiled with immunoSEQ multiplex PCR; TCRdb holds only in-frame clones, not every one. The sample records 130,000 or so clones, approximately 95% being singletons. The sequences come from peripheral blood, collected on day 0 of MenACWY control vaccination. The receptors come from an adult in good health.

CDR3 sequence (DNA): TGCGCCAGCAGCTTGGCAGGGAACCGCGAGCAGTACTTC. This gives the protein CASSLAGNREQYF. The rearrangement links TRBV5-1 to TRBJ2-7; possibly TRBD1 for D (5 bases). Trimming took off 0 bases at V and 6 bases at J, with 10 bases between the two ends. The CDR3 has 13 amino acids. CDR1 is SGHRS and CDR2 is YFSETQ in the germline V gene. Drawing the rest from reference TRBV5-1 and TRBJ2-7, the complete variable domain is KAGVTQTPRYLIKTRGQQVTLSCSPISGHRSVSWYQQTPGQGLQFLFEYFSETQRNKGNFPGRFSGRQFSNSRSEMNVSTLELGDSALYLCASSLAGNREQYFGPGTRLTVT.

The J gene is TRBJ1-4, the V gene TRBV11-2; 10 nucleotides match TRBD1. CDR3 size: 18 residues. Per germline, CDR1 SGHAT and CDR2 FQNNGV. V shed 3 bases and J 7 bases; nucleotides not matched to a gene: 14. Here the CDR3 reads CASSFLLSGTGVGEKLFF. The CDR3 nucleotides read TGTGCCAGCAGCTTTTTACTTTCCGGGACAGGGGTGGGTGAAAAACTGTTTTTT.

The chain links TRBV18 to TRBJ1-5, with D perhaps TRBD1 (5 bases). Trimming pared 2 bases from V and 3 bases from J, leaving 11 bases between. The germline V gene encodes CDR1 KGHSH and CDR2 LQKENI. The CDR3 is made up of 15 amino acids. The CDR3 loop is CASSPFDSYNQPQHF. In DNA form, the CDR3 reads TGTGCCAGCTCACCATTCGACAGCTACAATCAGCCCCAGCATTTT.

In regard to this clone: Different DNA sequences within this sample yield the same CDR3. The CDR3 spells CASSLAPSGGSSYNEQFF. The DNA of the CDR3 is TGTGCCAGCAGCTTAGCACCTAGCGGGGGTAGCTCCTACAATGAGCAGTTCTTC. V is TRBV7-2 and J is TRBJ2-1; 10 bases agree with TRBD2. The length of the CDR3 is 18 residues. The germline V gene has CDR1 SGHTA and CDR2 FQGNSA. The J segment lost 0 bases and the V segment lost 0 bases, leaving 5 bases of the junction unmatched.

CDR3 region: CASSLVPGQGTYNEQFF. CDR3 sequence (DNA): TGTGCCAGCAGCTTAGTTCCGGGACAAGGGACATACAATGAGCAGTTCTTC. The rearrangement joins TRBV7-8 to TRBJ2-1; a possible D gene is TRBD1 (6 bases). Germline V gene lookup returns CDR1 SGHVS and CDR2 FQNEAQ. This CDR3 spans 17 amino acids. Trimming shortened V by 1 base and J by 4 bases, and 17 bases separated the two germline ends.

V gene TRBV4-1 combines with J gene TRBJ1-6; D is unclear. The germline V gene has CDR1 MGHRA and CDR2 YSYEKL. Trimming took 1 base from V and 16 from J, leaving 11 bases between them. The CDR3 is 12 residues long. CDR3 sequence: CASSQVGVRLHF. As DNA, the CDR3 is TGCGCCAGCAGCCAAGTCGGGGTCAGGCTCCACTTT.

The rearrangement joins TRBV9 to TRBJ1-4; tentative D call: TRBD1 (5 bases). V was trimmed by 0 bases and J by 6 bases, leaving 12 bases between them. The CDR3 loop spans 15 amino acids. The V gene's germline CDR1 is SGDLS and CDR2 YYNGEE. The CDR3 spells CASSVEGLLYEKLFF. CDR3 nucleotide sequence: TGTGCCAGCAGCGTAGAGGGGCTCTTATATGAAAAACTGTTTTTT.

The gene calls are TRBV5-1 and TRBJ2-2, with 7 positions matching TRBD2. V lost 3 bases to trimming and J lost 0 bases; unmatched junction nucleotides: 5. The CDR3 runs to 16 residues. The V gene's germline CDR1 is SGHRS and CDR2 YFSETQ. This CDR3 reads CASSSGGRTNTGELFF. CDR3 nucleotides: TGCGCCAGCAGCTCGGGGGGTCGGACGAACACCGGGGAGCTGTTTTTT.

This CDR3 reads CASSPGRSTEGETQYF. The CDR3 DNA sequence: TGTGCCAGCAGCCCGGGTCGGTCTACGGAGGGAGAGACCCAGTACTTC. V is TRBV7-3 and J is TRBJ2-5, with D perhaps matching TRBD2 (6 bases). This CDR3 region has 16 residues. Germline CDR1 and CDR2: SGHTA and FQGTGA. Trimming took off 5 bases at V and 4 bases at J, with 20 bases between the two ends. Complete variable domain (other parts from reference TRBV7-3 and TRBJ2-5): GAGVSQTPSNKVTEKGKYVELRCDPISGHTALYWYRQSLGQGPEFLIYFQGTGAADDSGLPNDRFFAVRPEGSVSTLKIQRTERGDSAVYLCASSPGRSTEGETQYFGPGTRLLVL.

The rearrangement uses TRBV4-1 and TRBJ1-1; no reliable D call. CDR1 is MGHRA, CDR2 YSYEKL, per germline. This CDR3 contains 13 residues. V shed 3 bases and J shed 7 bases, with 12 bases lying between them. DNA of the CDR3: TGCGCCAGCAGCCATACAAGTCGGGTTGAAGCTTTCTTT. Its translation: CASSHTSRVEAFF.

The chain has TRBV24-1 and TRBJ1-5; D possibly corresponds to TRBD1 (5 bases). V lost 4 bases, J lost 5 bases, and 17 bases lay in between. Germline loops: CDR1 KGHDR, CDR2 SFDVKD. The CDR3 is made up of 16 amino acids. DNA of the CDR3: TGTGCCACCAGTGACCAAACGTCGGGGGAGGATCAGCCCCAGCATTTT. This codes for CATSDQTSGEDQPQHF.

V gene TRBV5-4 combines with J gene TRBJ2-2, with D tentatively TRBD1 (6 bases). The CDR3 loop spans 15 amino acids. Germline CDR1 reads SGHNT; CDR2 reads YYREEE (reference sequence). V was cut by 3 bases and J by 1 base, with 10 bases left in between. CDR3 sequence reads: CASSSGQLNTGELFF. DNA of the CDR3: TGTGCCAGCAGCTCCGGACAGTTGAACACCGGGGAGCTGTTTTTT. Together with reference TRBV5-4 and TRBJ2-2, the CDR3 gives the full variable domain: ETGVTQSPTHLIKTRGQQVTLRCSSQSGHNTVSWYQQALGQGPQFIFQYYREEENGRGNFPPRFSGLQFPNYSSELNVNALELDDSALYLCASSSGQLNTGELFFGEGSRLTVL.

This clone was seen once. The genes are TRBV6-5 and TRBJ1-2; TRBD1 might be the D (5 bases). The CDR3 length is 15 residues. Germline V gene lookup returns CDR1 MNHEY and CDR2 SVGAGI. V was cut by 2 bases and J by 5 bases, with 15 bases left in between. The CDR3 reads CASSYRAGLGYGYTF. The CDR3 DNA sequence: TGTGCCAGCAGTTACAGAGCAGGGTTAGGGTATGGCTACACCTTC.

The V call is TRBV7-3, the J call TRBJ2-1, with 10 nucleotides matching TRBD2. The J segment lost 7 bases and the V segment lost 4 bases, leaving 4 bases of the junction unmatched. The V gene's germline CDR1 is SGHTA and CDR2 FQGTGA. This CDR3 is built from 14 residues. This CDR3 is CASSSSGGVNEQFF. The CDR3 DNA reads TGTGCCAGCAGCTCCAGCGGGGGGGTAAATGAGCAGTTCTTC.

The J gene is TRBJ2-7, the V gene TRBV18; perhaps TRBD1 as D (5 bases). Germline-derived CDR1 and CDR2 are KGHSH and LQKENI. V was pared by 2 bases and J by 3 bases, with 14 bases between. CDR3 length equals 15 residues. CDR3 protein: CASSPVWGTGYEQYF. CDR3 coding DNA: TGTGCCAGCTCACCAGTATGGGGTACAGGCTACGAGCAGTACTTC.

The chain recombines TRBV19 with TRBJ1-5; 7 bases line up with TRBD1. The V and J ends lost 6 bases and 1 base, in that order; junction bases with no gene match: 12. There are 17 residues in the CDR3. In germline, CDR1 is LNHDA, CDR2 SQIVND (reference sequence). The CDR3 DNA follows: TGTGCCAGTAGACTGAACCGACAGGGTATGAGCAATCAGCCCCAGCATTTT. This encodes CASRLNRQGMSNQPQHF.

This chain links TRBV7-2 with TRBJ1-2; D unclear. V was clipped by 1 base and J by 5 bases, with 23 bases between them. The CDR3 consists of 18 residues. Germline-derived CDR1 and CDR2 are SGHTA and FQGNSA. The DNA of the CDR3 is TGTGCCAGCAGCTTAGGCAAACCGGCGCGGCAGGAATATTATGGCTACACCTTC. The encoded protein is CASSLGKPARQEYYGYTF.

The CDR3 here is CASSHGTGTSGYNEQFF. The DNA of the CDR3 is TGTGCCAGCAGCCACGGAACTGGGACTAGCGGGTACAATGAGCAGTTCTTC. The chain employs TRBV7-9 and TRBJ2-1; 12 positions match TRBD2. The germline V gene has CDR1 SEHNR and CDR2 FQNEAQ (reference sequence). CDR3 length: 17 residues. Trimming cost V 5 bases and J 4 bases; bases outside gene matches: 9.